The clone carrying this T cell receptor (beta chain) occurred once. This specimen belongs to a study of blood T cell repertoires in COVID-19. Study summary: Donors in the United States, Italy and Spain gave samples during acute or convalescent COVID-19.

Per the original data handling: Amplifying reference gene primers gave estimates of nucleated cell counts. Libraries were prepared by immunoSEQ multiplex PCR; TCRdb keeps only in-frame clonotypes and omits some of them. Clone size and the V and J calls come from that table; the DNA yielded D and trimming. The repertoire consists of about 230,000 clones, with about nine tenths occurring once and the leading ten covering more than 9%. The sequenced sample consisted of peripheral blood. The clonotype originates from a man aged 45-65 years with COVID-19, enrolled during active disease.

The CDR3 sequence: CASSVGSGGYGYTF. The CDR3 DNA reads TGTGCCAGCAGCGTAGGGTCAGGGGGCTATGGCTACACCTTC. This chain joins TRBV9 and TRBJ1-2; 7 nucleotides align to TRBD1. V shed 0 bases and J 4 bases; nucleotides not matched to a gene: 3. The length of the CDR3 is 14 residues. Germline assignment: CDR1 SGDLS and CDR2 YYNGEE.